The 25 T cell receptor beta chains below come from one sample, sequenced in a study of T cell responses to AZD1222 COVID-19 vaccine. TCRdb's copy holds only in-frame clones and misses some; the assay was immunoSEQ multiplex PCR. This table holds some 97,000 clones, around 89% found once. This specimen was peripheral blood, taken on day 0 of AZD1222 vaccination. The receptors derive from an adult in good health.

The chain employs TRBV5-4 and TRBJ2-3, with 7 bases aligning to TRBD2. V trimming: 0 bases; J trimming: 5 bases; junction bases outside the gene matches: 12. CDR3 length: 17 amino acids. Germline lookup yields CDR1 SGHNT and CDR2 YYREEE (reference sequence). CDR3 in DNA: TGTGCCAGCAGCTTGGTAGAGCTAGCGGTCCCGGGAGATACGCAGTATTTT. This encodes CASSLVELAVPGDTQYF. Looking up the rest from reference TRBV5-4 and TRBJ2-3 gives the full variable domain: ETGVTQSPTHLIKTRGQQVTLRCSSQSGHNTVSWYQQALGQGPQFIFQYYREEENGRGNFPPRFSGLQFPNYSSELNVNALELDDSALYLCASSLVELAVPGDTQYFGPGTRLTVL.

This clone was detected only once. This chain connects TRBV4-2 to TRBJ1-1, with a possible D match to TRBD1 (5 bases). The CDR3 totals 17 residues. V was cut by 2 bases and J by 1 base, with 17 bases left in between. Germline V gene sequence: CDR1 LGHNA, CDR2 YNFKEQ. CDR3 DNA: TGTGCCAGCAGCCAACCAAGGGATCAGGGTTCGAACACTGAAGCTTTCTTT. Protein: CASSQPRDQGSNTEAFF.

The chain carries TRBV6-4 and TRBJ2-3; 7 bases match TRBD1. Losses at the gene ends were 2 bases for V and 2 bases for J; bases not matched to a gene: 1. Germline V lookup: CDR1 MRHNA, CDR2 SNTAGT. CDR3 length: 14 amino acids. The CDR3 reads CASSDRGHTDTQYF. The CDR3, as DNA: TGTGCCAGCAGTGACAGGGGGCACACAGATACGCAGTATTTT.

The J gene is TRBJ1-4, the V gene TRBV4-1; D is unclear. CDR1 is MGHRA and CDR2 is YSYEKL in the germline V gene. The V and J ends lost 0 bases and 3 bases respectively, with 17 bases between them. The CDR3 is made up of 18 amino acids. The CDR3 coding sequence is TGCGCCAGCAGCCAAGATTTAGTCAGGCTCGGCTCTAATGAAAAACTGTTTTTT. Translation: CASSQDLVRLGSNEKLFF.

CDR3 sequence reads: CASSLGTGAYEQYF. CDR3 DNA: TGTGCCAGCAGCTTAGGGACAGGGGCCTACGAGCAGTACTTC. This chain uses TRBV13 with TRBJ2-7; 8 positions match TRBD1. Trimming removed 0 bases from V and 2 bases from J; junction bases left unmatched: 0. Germline V CDR1 and CDR2: PRHDT, FYEKMQ (reference sequence). This CDR3 has 14 residues.

This clone was counted a few times. The V call is TRBV7-3, the J call TRBJ2-5; TRBD2 matches at 8 bases. This CDR3 has 15 residues. With 5 bases clipped from V and 5 bases from J, the junction kept 10 bases outside the gene matches. Germline-derived CDR1 and CDR2 are SGHTA and FQGTGA. CDR3 loop: CASSRTGTSGETQYF. CDR3 DNA sequence: TGTGCCAGCAGCCGTACCGGGACTAGTGGGGAGACCCAGTACTTC.

This chain connects TRBV3-1 (or the pseudogene TRBV3-2) to TRBJ1-6, with a possible D match to TRBD1 (5 bases). Trimming pared 3 bases from V and 6 bases from J, leaving 12 bases between. The germline V gene has CDR1 LGHDT and CDR2 YNNKEL (reference sequence). This CDR3 is 15 amino acids long. The CDR3 protein is CASSQNTGSNSPLHF. CDR3 DNA sequence: TGTGCCAGCAGCCAGAATACAGGTAGTAATTCACCCCTCCACTTT.

The V gene is TRBV6-5, the J gene TRBJ1-3; the D is unclear. This CDR3 has 14 residues. The V end lost 5 bases, the J end lost 0 bases, and 8 bases lay between the germline ends. CDR1 and CDR2 (germline): MNHEY, SVGAGI. Here the CDR3 DNA reads TGTGCCAGCAGTAAATCCGGCTCTGGAAACACCATATATTTT. Translation: CASSKSGSGNTIYF.

This clone was found a few times. The chain combines TRBV11-2 with TRBJ1-2, with a weak D call TRBD1 (5 bases). There are 14 residues in the CDR3. Germline lookup yields CDR1 SGHAT and CDR2 FQNNGV. V was cut by 5 bases and J by 2 bases, with 12 bases left in between. The CDR3 DNA sequence: TGTGCCAGCAGCCTAACTGGGGGGAACTATGGCTACACCTTC. Residues: CASSLTGGNYGYTF.

The rearrangement joins TRBV6-2 or TRBV6-3 to TRBJ2-2; D remains ambiguous. The CDR3 covers 17 residues. Germline V gene sequence: CDR1 MNHEY, CDR2 SVGEGT. Deletions cut 6 bases from V and 4 bases from J, with 21 bases between. The CDR3 DNA reads TGTGCCAGCAGCCGGCCGCGGACCGACACCTTCACCGGGGAGCTGTTTTTT. Protein: CASSRPRTDTFTGELFF.

The CDR3 here is CASSQGQGHSNTGELFF. In DNA, the CDR3 is TGTGCCAGTAGTCAGGGGCAGGGGCACTCGAACACCGGGGAGCTGTTTTTT. This chain connects TRBV19 to TRBJ2-2, with D possibly TRBD1 on 6 matching bases. The CDR3 length is 17 residues. Trimming took 5 bases from V and 0 from J, leaving 16 bases between them. Germline values: CDR1 LNHDA, CDR2 SQIVND (reference sequence).

The rearrangement joins TRBV12-3 or TRBV12-4 to TRBJ2-7; D is unclear. The CDR3 contains 12 residues. V was cut by 6 bases and J by 3 bases, with 9 bases left in between. The CDR3 bases are TGTGCCAGCAGCCAAGGTAGCTACGAGCAGTACTTC. Its translation is CASSQGSYEQYF.

This clone was counted once. This rearrangement joins TRBV12-3 or TRBV12-4 to TRBJ2-7, with D perhaps matching TRBD2 (5 bases). The CDR3 runs to 13 residues. Deletions cut 0 bases from V and 7 bases from J, with 10 bases between. Here the CDR3 DNA reads TGTGCCAGCAGTTTAGCGCGAGGGTTGGAGCAGTACTTC. It specifies CASSLARGLEQYF.

This clone was seen only once. The genes are TRBV28 and TRBJ2-1, with TRBD1 matching 10 bases. The CDR3 is 20 residues long. V was clipped by 1 base and J by 4 bases; unmatched bases: 16. Germline V lookup: CDR1 MDHEN, CDR2 SYDVKM. CDR3 nucleotide sequence: TGTGCCAGCAGTTTATCTCTAGGAGTAAGTGGGACAGGGGTGTACAATGAGCAGTTCTTC. This translates into CASSLSLGVSGTGVYNEQFF.

V usage is TRBV29-1 and J usage is TRBJ2-1; TRBD2 might be the D (6 bases). The CDR3 spans 12 residues. Germline-derived CDR1 and CDR2 are SQVTM and ANQGSEA. Trimming shortened V by 6 bases and J by 5 bases, and 11 bases separated the two germline ends. The CDR3 DNA sequence: TGCAGCGTGCCCAGGGAGGACAATGAGCAGTTCTTC. Its translation is CSVPREDNEQFF.

The chain couples TRBV19 to TRBJ1-1; D not certain. Trimming cost V 5 bases and J 2 bases, with 9 bases left between them. This CDR3 contains 13 residues. Germline V gene lookup returns CDR1 LNHDA and CDR2 SQIVND (reference sequence). The CDR3, as DNA: TGTGCCAGTAGTGTGGGTTCCAACACTGAAGCTTTCTTT. Its protein product is CASSVGSNTEAFF.

This clone was detected once. The genes are TRBV6-1 and TRBJ1-5; 7 positions match TRBD1. CDR1 is MNHNS and CDR2 is SASEGT in the germline V gene. The CDR3 loop spans 19 amino acids. V shed 1 base, J shed 1 base, and the junction held 13 bases outside the gene matches. CDR3 sequence reads: CASSEVLVLGTASNQPQHF. CDR3 nucleotide sequence: TGTGCCAGCAGTGAAGTATTGGTTTTGGGGACAGCGAGCAATCAGCCCCAGCATTTT.

This clone was seen just once. The chain carries TRBV7-2 and TRBJ2-3, with TRBD2 identical over 7 bases. CDR3 length: 13 residues. Germline CDR1 SGHTA, CDR2 FQGNSA. Trimming at V came to 5 bases and at J to 11 bases, leaving 10 bases not matched to a gene. CDR3 sequence (DNA): TGTGCCAGCAGCCCCCGGAGGGCGGGGGAGCAGTATTTT. It specifies CASSPRRAGEQYF.

The J gene is TRBJ2-5, the V gene TRBV6-5; tentative D call: TRBD2 (6 bases). CDR1 is MNHEY, CDR2 SVGAGI, per germline. The V end lost 0 bases, the J end lost 5 bases, and 16 bases lay between the germline ends. This CDR3 spans 16 amino acids. In DNA form, the CDR3 reads TGTGCCAGCAGTTACTCGAGTATTGGGGGGTCGGAGACCCAGTACTTC. Encoded protein: CASSYSSIGGSETQYF.

This chain joins TRBV4-1 and TRBJ1-5; tentatively, D is TRBD1 (5 bases). V lost 4 bases and J lost 8, with 18 bases in between. This CDR3 region has 15 residues. Germline CDR1 MGHRA, CDR2 YSYEKL. The CDR3 protein is CASSRGWGEREPQHF. DNA of the CDR3: TGCGCCAGCAGCCGCGGATGGGGGGAGAGGGAGCCCCAGCATTTT.

The chain is built from TRBV29-1 and TRBJ2-3; the D call may be TRBD1 or TRBD2 (5 bases each). Germline lookup yields CDR1 SQVTM and CDR2 ANQGSEA. V was cut by 7 bases and J by 2 bases, with 13 bases left in between. The CDR3 spans 13 residues. CDR3 sequence (DNA): TGCAGCGCCGGCGAGGGGCTCACAGATACGCAGTATTTT. Protein: CSAGEGLTDTQYF.

This sequence joins TRBV5-1 and TRBJ2-5, with unresolved D. Trimming removed 4 bases from V and 2 bases from J, with 18 bases in between. This CDR3 contains 16 residues. Germline V gene sequence: CDR1 SGHRS, CDR2 YFSETQ. The CDR3 spells CASSRSPQDIQETQYF. The DNA of the CDR3 is TGCGCCAGCAGCAGGAGCCCCCAAGACATTCAAGAGACCCAGTACTTC. Full variable domain (missing parts from reference TRBV5-1 and TRBJ2-5): KAGVTQTPRYLIKTRGQQVTLSCSPISGHRSVSWYQQTPGQGLQFLFEYFSETQRNKGNFPGRFSGRQFSNSRSEMNVSTLELGDSALYLCASSRSPQDIQETQYFGPGTRLLVL.

The rearrangement links TRBV30 to TRBJ1-5, with no clear D. V lost 2 bases and J lost 6, with 11 bases in between. This CDR3 is 13 amino acids long. Germline CDR1 and CDR2: GTSNPN and SVGIG (reference sequence). In DNA, the CDR3 is TGTGCCTGGAGTAGGTCGCGAGGTCAGCCCCAGCATTTT. Protein sequence: CAWSRSRGQPQHF.

This clone has just a few counts. The chain combines TRBV7-2 with TRBJ2-7; 7 bases line up with TRBD1. This CDR3 region has 14 residues. From germline, CDR1 is SGHTA and CDR2 FQGNSA. J was trimmed by 4 bases and V by 1 base; bases with no gene match: 4. The CDR3 sequence: CASSLDTGAYEQYF. For the CDR3, the DNA is TGTGCCAGCAGCTTAGACACAGGGGCATACGAGCAGTACTTC.

The gene calls are TRBV6-2 or TRBV6-3 and TRBJ1-6, with D perhaps TRBD1 (6 bases). This CDR3 contains 15 residues. V lost 0 bases, J lost 7 bases, and 10 bases lay in between. Looked up from germline, CDR1 is MNHEY and CDR2 is SVGEGT. In DNA, the CDR3 is TGTGCCAGCAGTTACTCTGGGACACCAAATTCACCCCTCCACTTT. Its translation is CASSYSGTPNSPLHF.